Below are 27 T cell receptor beta chains sequenced from a single sample in a study of blood T cell repertoires in COVID-19. The protocol was immunoSEQ multiplex PCR, while the TCRdb copy is restricted to in-frame clones and leaves out a portion. Among 270,000 or so clones listed, 75% to 90% were seen once. The source material was PBMCs or T cells enriched from blood (not recorded which). The receptors derive from a woman aged 25 to 39 with acute COVID-19.

V gene TRBV18 combines with J gene TRBJ1-1, with TRBD1 matching over 10 bases. Losses at the gene ends were 0 bases for V and 4 bases for J; bases not matched to a gene: 2. Looked up from germline, CDR1 is KGHSH and CDR2 is LQKENI. This CDR3 contains 15 residues. The DNA for the CDR3 is TGTGCCAGCTCACCACCAGGGACAGGGGTCACTGAAGCTTTCTTT. Encoded protein: CASSPPGTGVTEAFF.

The chain links TRBV28 to TRBJ1-5; D ambiguous. CDR3 length: 13 amino acids. From germline, CDR1 is MDHEN and CDR2 SYDVKM. V lost 7 bases and J lost 0, with 7 bases in between. The CDR3: CASNIDSNQPQHF. The CDR3 region has the DNA TGTGCCAGCAACATCGATAGCAATCAGCCCCAGCATTTT.

The chain has TRBV2 and TRBJ2-1; TRBD2 agrees at 9 bases. The V gene's germline CDR1 is SNHLY and CDR2 FYNNEI. V shed 6 bases and J 0 bases; nucleotides not matched to a gene: 12. This CDR3 comprises 18 residues. The CDR3 bases are TGTGCCAGCAGCCCGACATACAGACTAGCGGACTCCTACAATGAGCAGTTCTTC. This codes for CASSPTYRLADSYNEQFF. Full variable domain (missing parts from reference TRBV2 and TRBJ2-1): EPEVTQTPSHQVTQMGQEVILRCVPISNHLYFYWYRQILGQKVEFLVSFYNNEISEKSEIFDDQFSVERPDGSNFTLKIRSTKLEDSAMYFCASSPTYRLADSYNEQFFGPGTRLTVL.

The chain joins TRBV7-7 to TRBJ2-2; TRBD2 agrees at 9 bases. The ends lost 9 bases at V and 4 bases at J; junction bases unmatched: 9. Germline CDR1 reads SSHAT; CDR2 reads FNYEAQ (reference sequence). The CDR3 extends over 15 amino acids. This chain's CDR3 is CASKAGGPGTGELFF. CDR3 DNA sequence: TGTGCCAGTAAGGCGGGAGGGCCGGGCACCGGGGAGCTGTTTTTT.

This clone was seen a single time. The chain combines TRBV21-1 with TRBJ1-5. TRBV21-1 counts as a pseudogene. The CDR3 is 12 amino acids. The CDR3 DNA is TGTGCCAGCAGCTACTCGCGGAGGCCCCAGCATTTT. The encoded protein is CASSYSRRPQHF.

The chain couples TRBV30 to TRBJ2-7; a weak D match, TRBD1 (5 bases). The ends were cut back, 3 bases at V and 5 bases at J, with 11 bases in the middle. This CDR3 region has 12 residues. Germline V CDR1 and CDR2: GTSNPN, SVGIG (reference sequence). The CDR3 region has the DNA TGTGCCTGGAGCCCAGGGTCCCACGAGCAGTACTTC. This sequence encodes CAWSPGSHEQYF.

This chain links TRBV9 with TRBJ2-2; maybe TRBD1 (6 bases). Trimming pared 4 bases from V and 11 bases from J, leaving 24 bases between. Germline-derived CDR1 and CDR2 are SGDLS and YYNGEE. This CDR3 spans 16 amino acids. The CDR3 DNA sequence: TGTGCCAGCAGCCACGGACAGCCCGGTGGAACGGTCGAGCTGTTTTTT. The encoded protein is CASSHGQPGGTVELFF.

V gene TRBV27 combines with J gene TRBJ2-3; D possibly corresponds to TRBD2 (5 bases). CDR3 length: 14 residues. V was pared by 5 bases and J by 7 bases, with 16 bases between. Germline V gene data show CDR1 as MNHEY and CDR2 as SMNVEV (reference sequence). CDR3 in amino acids: CASSLTGSSYTQYF. In DNA, the CDR3 is TGTGCCAGCAGTCTAACGGGGTCCTCGTATACGCAGTATTTT.

This CDR3 reads CASSLGGSNTGELFF. The CDR3 nucleotides are TGTGCCAGCAGCTTGGGCGGGTCGAACACCGGGGAGCTGTTTTTT. The V gene is TRBV5-4, the J gene TRBJ2-2, with D perhaps TRBD2 (5 bases). V lost 0 bases and J lost 0, with 6 bases in between. Germline V gives CDR1 SGHNT, CDR2 YYREEE (reference sequence). The length of the CDR3 is 15 residues.

This chain connects TRBV9 to TRBJ2-3; unclear D gene. V shed 2 bases and J shed 6 bases, with 16 bases lying between them. This CDR3 is built from 15 residues. Germline lookup yields CDR1 SGDLS and CDR2 YYNGEE. The CDR3 spells CASSVTIGGSDTQYF. The CDR3 DNA is TGTGCCAGCAGCGTTACTATCGGTGGGTCGGATACGCAGTATTTT.

This clone was observed a single time. The V gene is TRBV5-1, the J gene TRBJ2-3; tentative D call: TRBD1 (6 bases). Germline CDR1 and CDR2: SGHRS and YFSETQ. The CDR3 loop spans 14 amino acids. Deletions cut 4 bases from V and 2 bases from J, with 11 bases between. CDR3 amino acids: CASSPGHSTDTQYF. DNA for the CDR3: TGCGCCAGCAGCCCGGGACATTCCACAGATACGCAGTATTTT.

The chain uses TRBV7-3 and TRBJ2-3, with D uncertain. Germline lookup yields CDR1 SGHTA and CDR2 FQGTGA. V lost 0 bases and J 0 bases, leaving 4 bases between the germline ends. The CDR3 is 14 residues long. DNA for the CDR3: TGTGCCAGCAGCTTAACTAGCAGCACAGATACGCAGTATTTT. This gives the protein CASSLTSSTDTQYF.

J is TRBJ1-1 and V is TRBV28, with TRBD1 as a possible D gene (6 bases). Per germline, CDR1 MDHEN and CDR2 SYDVKM. This CDR3 comprises 14 residues. Trimming left V 4 bases short and J 5 bases short, with 14 bases between. The CDR3, as DNA: TGTGCCAGCAGTTATCCGGGGGGGCAGACTGAAGCTTTCTTT. Amino acids: CASSYPGGQTEAFF.

V and J are TRBV27 and TRBJ2-7; TRBD2 agrees at 14 bases. CDR1 is MNHEY, CDR2 SMNVEV, per germline (reference sequence). The CDR3 runs 16 residues. V gave up 7 bases and J gave up 5 bases; unmatched junction bases: 10. The CDR3 here is CASTYQGTSGSNEQYF. CDR3 nucleotide sequence: TGTGCCAGCACCTATCAGGGGACTAGCGGGAGCAACGAGCAGTACTTC.

This chain links TRBV25-1 with TRBJ1-6; 9 nucleotides align to TRBD1. V was clipped by 7 bases and J by 5 bases; unmatched bases: 3. The CDR3 loop spans 14 amino acids. CDR1 and CDR2 (germline): MGHDK, SYGVNS. CDR3 in DNA: TGTGCCAGCACAGGACAGGGGAATAATTCACCCCTCCACTTT. Translating gives CASTGQGNNSPLHF. Full variable domain (missing parts from reference TRBV25-1 and TRBJ1-6): EADIYQTPRYLVIGTGKKITLECSQTMGHDKMYWYQQDPGMELHLIHYSYGVNSTEKGDLSSESTVSRIRTEHFPLTLESARPSHTSQYLCASTGQGNNSPLHFGNGTRLTVT.

With regard to this clone: A read error may be the cause here, since a much bigger clone is one base away. The rearrangement joins TRBV9 to TRBJ2-1; 10 bases map to TRBD1. Losses at the gene ends were 0 bases for V and 3 bases for J; bases not matched to a gene: 0. The CDR3 is made up of 15 amino acids. Germline V gene lookup returns CDR1 SGDLS and CDR2 YYNGEE. The CDR3 nucleotides read TGTGCCAGCAGCGTAGGGACAGGGGGCTACAATGAGCAGTTCTTC. Translating gives CASSVGTGGYNEQFF. The whole variable domain, remainder taken from reference TRBV9 and TRBJ2-1, is DSGVTQTPKHLITATGQRVTLRCSPRSGDLSVYWYQQSLDQGLQFLIQYYNGEERAKGNILERFSAQQFPDLHSELNLSSLELGDSALYFCASSVGTGGYNEQFFGPGTRLTVL.

This clone has a handful of counts. The CDR3: CASSQEATNTYEQYF. Here the CDR3 DNA reads TGTGCCAGCAGCCAAGAGGCGACAAACACCTACGAGCAGTACTTC. V is TRBV3-1 (or the pseudogene TRBV3-2) and J is TRBJ2-7; the D is unclear. Per the germline V gene, CDR1 is LGHDT and CDR2 is YNNKEL (reference sequence). The germline V and J ends were trimmed by 0 bases and 2 bases, with 11 bases remaining between them. This CDR3 contains 15 residues.

The chain is built from TRBV28 and TRBJ2-3, with 7 bases fitting TRBD1. Germline CDR1 and CDR2: MDHEN and SYDVKM. V trimming: 3 bases; J trimming: 0 bases; junction bases outside the gene matches: 6. The CDR3 is made up of 16 amino acids. CDR3 sequence (DNA): TGTGCCAGCAGTTTTTCGCGACAGGGTAGCACAGATACGCAGTATTTT. It is translated as CASSFSRQGSTDTQYF. The full variable domain, its missing parts supplied by reference TRBV28 and TRBJ2-3, is DVKVTQSSRYLVKRTGEKVFLECVQDMDHENMFWYRQDPGLGLRLIYFSYDVKMKEKGDIPEGYSVSREKKERFSLILESASTNQTSMYLCASSFSRQGSTDTQYFGPGTRLTVL.

The V gene is TRBV28, the J gene TRBJ2-4, with 7 bases fitting TRBD1. CDR3 length equals 15 residues. CDR1 and CDR2 from the germline V gene are MDHEN and SYDVKM. Trimming took 7 bases from V and 7 from J; bases not matched to a gene: 13. CDR3 region: CASIQTGARANIQYF. CDR3 DNA: TGTGCCAGCATCCAAACAGGGGCCAGGGCTAACATTCAGTACTTC. The variable domain in full, completed from reference TRBV28 and TRBJ2-4, reads DVKVTQSSRYLVKRTGEKVFLECVQDMDHENMFWYRQDPGLGLRLIYFSYDVKMKEKGDIPEGYSVSREKKERFSLILESASTNQTSMYLCASIQTGARANIQYFGAGTRLSVL.

This clone has only one observation. CDR3 loop: CASSISSGTYEQYF. The CDR3 region has the DNA TGTGCCAGCAGTATCTCTAGCGGAACCTACGAGCAGTACTTC. The V and J genes are TRBV28 and TRBJ2-7; TRBD2 aligns across 7 bases. Trimming took 5 bases from V and 2 from J; bases not matched to a gene: 6. The CDR3 covers 14 residues. Germline loops: CDR1 MDHEN, CDR2 SYDVKM.

The V and J genes are TRBV10-1 and TRBJ2-2; D possibly corresponds to TRBD1 (5 bases). Germline V gene data show CDR1 as WNHNN and CDR2 as SYGVQD (reference sequence). Between the trimmed V and J ends, which lost 4 bases and 3 bases, there was a span of 6 bases. The CDR3 has 13 residues. The CDR3 is CASSAGYTGELFF. DNA for the CDR3: TGCGCCAGCAGTGCAGGGTACACCGGGGAGCTGTTTTTT.

The gene calls are TRBV5-1 and TRBJ1-2; 8 bases align to TRBD1. V trimming: 7 bases; J trimming: 1 base; junction bases outside the gene matches: 6. The CDR3 has 14 residues. The V gene's germline CDR1 is SGHRS and CDR2 YFSETQ. The CDR3 reads CASGPGGVNYGYTF. The CDR3 DNA reads TGCGCCAGCGGACCAGGGGGCGTTAACTATGGCTACACCTTC. The variable domain in full, completed from reference TRBV5-1 and TRBJ1-2, reads KAGVTQTPRYLIKTRGQQVTLSCSPISGHRSVSWYQQTPGQGLQFLFEYFSETQRNKGNFPGRFSGRQFSNSRSEMNVSTLELGDSALYLCASGPGGVNYGYTFGSGTRLTVV.

The V gene is TRBV14, the J gene TRBJ2-3; 7 bases are a match to TRBD2. V shed 0 bases and J 2 bases; nucleotides not matched to a gene: 8. Germline V gene data show CDR1 as SGHDN and CDR2 as FVKESK. This CDR3 comprises 17 residues. This chain's CDR3 is CASSQDRWEGPTDTQYF. CDR3 nucleotide sequence: TGTGCCAGCAGCCAAGATCGTTGGGAGGGGCCCACAGATACGCAGTATTTT. The variable domain in full, with the rest retrieved from reference TRBV14 and TRBJ2-3, is EAGVTQFPSHSVIEKGQTVTLRCDPISGHDNLYWYRRVMGKEIKFLLHFVKESKQDESGMPNNRFLAERTGGTYSTLKVQPAELEDSGVYFCASSQDRWEGPTDTQYFGPGTRLTVL.

V usage is TRBV2 and J usage is TRBJ2-1; 10 bases agree with TRBD2. This CDR3 spans 15 amino acids. V was clipped by 10 bases and J by 11 bases; unmatched bases: 17. Germline loops: CDR1 SNHLY, CDR2 FYNNEI. The CDR3 DNA is TGTGCCACCACTTCCTCGACTAGCGGGCCCAGGAAGCAGTTCTTC. Amino acid sequence: CATTSSTSGPRKQFF.

The chain joins TRBV24-1 to TRBJ2-1; 8 bases fit TRBD1. This CDR3 region has 18 residues. The ends lost 3 bases at V and 0 bases at J; junction bases unmatched: 9. Germline CDR1 is KGHDR and CDR2 is SFDVKD. The CDR3 sequence is CATSDPTTGAYSYNEQFF. The CDR3 nucleotides are TGTGCCACCAGTGATCCGACGACAGGGGCGTACTCCTACAATGAGCAGTTCTTC.

The genes are TRBV4-3 and TRBJ2-3, with TRBD1 as a possible D gene (5 bases). The germline V and J ends were trimmed by 4 bases and 3 bases, with 14 bases remaining between them. Germline assignment: CDR1 LGHNA and CDR2 YSLEER. The CDR3 runs to 15 residues. CDR3 region: CASSPGRGRTDTQYF. In nucleotides, the CDR3 is TGCGCCAGCAGCCCAGGAAGGGGAAGAACAGATACGCAGTATTTT.

V gene TRBV4-2 combines with J gene TRBJ1-1; no definite D call. Germline V lookup: CDR1 LGHNA, CDR2 YNFKEQ. The CDR3 length is 14 residues. Between the trimmed V and J ends, which lost 1 base and 3 bases, there was a span of 9 bases. In nucleotides, the CDR3 is TGTGCCAGCAGCCAAGCCGGGGTGGACACTGAAGCTTTCTTT. Protein sequence: CASSQAGVDTEAFF.